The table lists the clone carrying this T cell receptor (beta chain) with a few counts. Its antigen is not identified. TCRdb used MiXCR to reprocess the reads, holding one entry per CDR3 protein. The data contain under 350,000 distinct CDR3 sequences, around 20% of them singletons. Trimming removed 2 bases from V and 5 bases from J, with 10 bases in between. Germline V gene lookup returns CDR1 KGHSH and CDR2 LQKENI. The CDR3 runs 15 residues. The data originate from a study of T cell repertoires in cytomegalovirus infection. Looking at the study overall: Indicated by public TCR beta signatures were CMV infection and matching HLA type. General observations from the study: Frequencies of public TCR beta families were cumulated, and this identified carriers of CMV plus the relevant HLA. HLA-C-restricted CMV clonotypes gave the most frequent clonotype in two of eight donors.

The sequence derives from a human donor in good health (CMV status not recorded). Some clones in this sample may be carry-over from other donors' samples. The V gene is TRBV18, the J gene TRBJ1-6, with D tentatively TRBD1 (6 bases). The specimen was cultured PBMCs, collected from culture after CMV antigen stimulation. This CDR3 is CASSPGTFDNSPLHF. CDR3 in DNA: TGTGCCAGCTCACCAGGGACATTCGATAATTCACCCCTCCACTTT.